Presented here are 7 T cell receptor beta chains from one specimen sequenced in a study of shared clonotypes between healthy human individuals. The table came from immunoSEQ multiplex PCR; TCRdb's copy has only in-frame clones and leaves some out. The top ten hold around 1.7% of the sample, which has about 680,000 clones, more than 70% seen once. The specimen was memory CD4+ T cells sorted from blood. Subset described: CD45RA-negative fraction. All receptors come from a woman aged 25 to 39 in good health.

V usage is TRBV5-1 and J usage is TRBJ2-5; D ambiguous. This CDR3 spans 14 amino acids. V lost 4 bases to trimming and J lost 4 bases, with 14 bases between them. Germline V gives CDR1 SGHRS, CDR2 YFSETQ. CDR3 bases: TGCGCCAGCAGCCCGCGAAGGGCCGTAGAGACCCAGTACTTC. This translates into CASSPRRAVETQYF.

This clone was counted ten times or more. The V call is TRBV29-1, the J call TRBJ2-1, with 14 nucleotides matching TRBD2. Trimming cost V 6 bases and J 6 bases; bases outside gene matches: 10. Germline V CDR1 and CDR2: SQVTM, ANQGSEA. This CDR3 spans 16 amino acids. CDR3 nucleotides: TGCAGCGTGAACGGACTAGCGGGAGGTGGGGGCAATGAGCAGTTCTTC. It specifies CSVNGLAGGGGNEQFF.

The chain recombines TRBV10-3 with TRBJ2-1, with TRBD2 identical over 14 bases. The germline V gene encodes CDR1 ENHRY and CDR2 SYGVKD. CDR3 size: 15 residues. Unmatched junction bases numbered 5, after V lost 6 bases and J lost 7 bases. The CDR3 region is CAIRGTSGRANEQFF. Here the CDR3 DNA reads TGTGCCATCAGAGGGACTAGCGGGAGAGCAAATGAGCAGTTCTTC.

V and J are TRBV28 and TRBJ1-2; 7 positions match TRBD1. This CDR3 has 13 residues. Germline CDR1 reads MDHEN; CDR2 reads SYDVKM. V trimming: 8 bases; J trimming: 4 bases; junction bases outside the gene matches: 7. The CDR3 reads CASCPGGGYGYTF. For the CDR3, the DNA is TGTGCCAGCTGCCCAGGGGGTGGCTATGGCTACACCTTC.

V gene TRBV28 combines with J gene TRBJ2-2; 15 bases match TRBD2. Trimming took 5 bases from V and 1 from J; bases not matched to a gene: 11. The germline V gene has CDR1 MDHEN and CDR2 SYDVKM. The length of the CDR3 is 20 residues. The CDR3 is CASSIRTSGRVGLNTGELFF. For the CDR3, the DNA is TGTGCCAGCAGTATCAGGACTAGCGGGAGGGTGGGACTGAACACCGGGGAGCTGTTTTTT.

The chain is built from TRBV9 and TRBJ2-2; D is perhaps TRBD1 (6 bases). The germline V and J ends were trimmed by 3 bases and 1 base, with 10 bases remaining between them. Germline CDR1 is SGDLS and CDR2 is YYNGEE. The CDR3 has 15 amino acids. The CDR3 spells CASSATGMNTGELFF. The CDR3 nucleotides read TGTGCCAGCAGCGCAACAGGGATGAACACCGGGGAGCTGTTTTTT.

The chain couples TRBV6-1 to TRBJ1-3; tentatively, D is TRBD1 (6 bases). This CDR3 has 14 amino acids. From germline, CDR1 is MNHNS and CDR2 SASEGT. V lost 2 bases to trimming and J lost 4 bases, with 9 bases between them. In nucleotides, the CDR3 is TGTGCCAGCAGTGAACCAGGGGTCGGAAACACCATATATTTT. Translated: CASSEPGVGNTIYF.